These T cell receptor beta chains were read from a single sample in a study of shared clonotypes between healthy human individuals. Sequenced by immunoSEQ multiplex PCR; TCRdb stores in-frame clones only, minus some. The sample has under 1,900,000 clones; approximately 98.5% are singletons. Sequencing was done on a sample of naive CD4+ T cells sorted from blood. The receptors come from a man aged 30-40 years in good health. The CDR3 runs from the conserved cysteine through the conserved F or W. The D gene is left open where the match is weak. Some rows mark clone size as missing; the rest say once, few, many or name a class of expanded clone.

V: TRBV18; size: NA; J: TRBJ1-2; D: TRBD1; CDR3: CASSSDRGRVENYGYTF; DNA: TGTGCCAGCTCATCGGACAGGGGGCGGGTGGAGAACTATGGCTACACCTTC
V: TRBV7-2; size: NA; J: TRBJ1-1; D: TRBD1; CDR3: CASSAGQGARAFF; DNA: TGTGCCAGCAGCGCGGGACAGGGGGCGAGGGCTTTCTTT
V: TRBV2; size: NA; J: TRBJ2-1; D: TRBD2; CDR3: CASSESGSSYNEQFF; DNA: TGTGCCAGCAGTGAGAGCGGGAGCTCCTACAATGAGCAGTTCTTC
V: TRBV18; size: NA; J: TRBJ2-7; D: NA; CDR3: CASSPPSMHEQYF; DNA: TGTGCCAGCTCACCTCCCTCAATGCACGAGCAGTACTTC
V: TRBV18; size: NA; J: TRBJ1-3; D: NA; CDR3: CASSPRDSLLWRNTIYF; DNA: TGTGCCAGCTCACCGCGGGACTCTTTGCTCTGGAGGAACACCATATATTTT
V: TRBV27; size: NA; J: TRBJ2-2; D: NA; CDR3: CASSSGTPLTGELFF; DNA: TGTGCCAGCAGTTCCGGGACCCCACTCACCGGGGAGCTGTTTTTT
V: TRBV7-8; size: NA; J: TRBJ1-5; D: NA; CDR3: CASTLGRLSRGQPQHF; DNA: TGTGCCAGCACCTTGGGAAGACTATCCCGGGGGCAGCCCCAGCATTTT
V: TRBV4-1; size: NA; J: TRBJ2-3; D: NA; CDR3: CASSQTGTRQRGDTQYF; DNA: TGCGCCAGCAGCCAAACGGGGACGAGACAAAGGGGAGATACGCAGTATTTT
V: TRBV27; size: NA; J: TRBJ1-4; D: NA; CDR3: CASSFLGLNNEKLFF; DNA: TGTGCCAGCAGTTTCCTGGGTCTTAATAATGAAAAACTGTTTTTT
V: TRBV11-1; size: NA; J: TRBJ2-7; D: NA; CDR3: CASRRTGLYEQYF; DNA: TGTGCCAGCAGACGTACAGGGTTGTACGAGCAGTACTTC
V: TRBV10-2; size: NA; J: TRBJ2-7; D: TRBD2; CDR3: CASILTGTSGYEQYF; DNA: TGCGCCAGCATCCTTACCGGGACTAGCGGCTACGAGCAGTACTTC
V: TRBV10-1; size: NA; J: TRBJ2-7; D: NA; CDR3: CASSLTGTTYEQYF; DNA: TGCGCCAGCAGTTTAACCGGGACGACCTACGAGCAGTACTTC
V: TRBV29-1; size: NA; J: TRBJ2-5; D: NA; CDR3: CSVALVVQETQYF; DNA: TGCAGCGTGGCGTTGGTCGTCCAAGAGACCCAGTACTTC
V: TRBV18; size: NA; J: TRBJ2-7; D: NA; CDR3: CASSPREQNYEQYF; DNA: TGTGCCAGCTCACCAAGGGAGCAGAACTACGAGCAGTACTTC
V: TRBV7-9; size: NA; J: TRBJ1-5; D: NA; CDR3: CASSWDGNQPQHF; DNA: TGTGCCAGCAGCTGGGACGGGAATCAGCCCCAGCATTTT
V: TRBV5-4; size: NA; J: TRBJ2-3; D: TRBD2; CDR3: CASSFNPSGDTDTQYF; DNA: TGTGCCAGCAGCTTTAATCCTAGCGGCGACACAGATACGCAGTATTTT
V: TRBV7-9; size: NA; J: TRBJ2-1; D: TRBD1; CDR3: CASSFRTGSTPNEQFF; DNA: TGTGCCAGCAGCTTTAGGACAGGGAGTACACCCAATGAGCAGTTCTTC
V: TRBV25-1; size: NA; J: TRBJ1-2; D: NA; CDR3: CASSEATSFYGYTF; DNA: TGTGCCAGCAGTGAAGCTACAAGCTTCTATGGCTACACCTTC
V: TRBV5-1; size: NA; J: TRBJ2-3; D: TRBD2; CDR3: CASSLGLAGLTDTQYF; DNA: TGCGCCAGCAGCTTGGGACTAGCAGGGCTCACAGATACGCAGTATTTT
V: TRBV5-1; size: NA; J: TRBJ2-7; D: TRBD1; CDR3: CASSSTGTGSYEQYF; DNA: TGCGCCAGCAGTTCAACCGGGACAGGGTCCTACGAGCAGTACTTC
V: TRBV10-1; size: NA; J: TRBJ2-2; D: NA; CDR3: CASSELGGNTGELFF; DNA: TGCGCCAGCAGTGAGTTAGGCGGGAACACCGGGGAGCTGTTTTTT
V: TRBV10-1; size: NA; J: TRBJ1-4; D: NA; CDR3: CASPLFARWDATNEKLFF; DNA: TGCGCCAGCCCTCTCTTTGCGAGGTGGGATGCAACTAATGAAAAACTGTTTTTT
V: TRBV13; size: NA; J: TRBJ1-5; D: TRBD1; CDR3: CASSLGPDRGREPQHF; DNA: TGTGCCAGCAGCTTAGGACCCGACAGGGGCCGGGAGCCCCAGCATTTT
V: TRBV6-5; size: NA; J: TRBJ1-2; D: NA; CDR3: CASTDGGGHNYGYTF; DNA: TGTGCCAGCACCGACGGGGGGGGCCATAACTATGGCTACACCTTC
V: TRBV5-4; size: NA; J: TRBJ2-7; D: NA; CDR3: CASSLRGASYEQYF; DNA: TGTGCCAGCAGCTTGAGGGGTGCGTCCTACGAGCAGTACTTC
V: TRBV5-4; size: NA; J: TRBJ2-1; D: NA; CDR3: CASSSQGNEQFF; DNA: TGTGCCAGCAGCTCGCAGGGCAATGAGCAGTTCTTC
V: TRBV6-1; size: NA; J: TRBJ1-2; D: NA; CDR3: CASSSTVGVIYGYTF; DNA: TGTGCCAGCAGTAGCACAGTTGGGGTTATCTATGGCTACACCTTC
V: TRBV6-6; size: NA; J: TRBJ2-7; D: NA; CDR3: CASRVAYEQYF; DNA: TGTGCCAGCAGGGTGGCCTACGAGCAGTACTTC
V: TRBV9; size: NA; J: TRBJ2-7; D: TRBD2; CDR3: CASSVDTSGYSGEQYF; DNA: TGTGCCAGCAGCGTAGACACTAGCGGTTACTCGGGGGAGCAGTACTTC
V: TRBV6-4; size: NA; J: TRBJ2-2; D: NA; CDR3: CASSDSTRGSGELFF; DNA: TGTGCCAGCAGTGACTCGACCAGGGGCTCCGGGGAGCTGTTTTTT
V: TRBV18; size: NA; J: TRBJ2-2; D: TRBD2; CDR3: CASSSLAGSGTGELFF; DNA: TGTGCCAGCTCATCCCTAGCGGGGTCGGGCACCGGGGAGCTGTTTTTT
V: TRBV7-2; size: NA; J: TRBJ1-3; D: TRBD1; CDR3: CASSFFTGTASGNTIYF; DNA: TGTGCCAGCAGCTTTTTTACGGGGACAGCCTCTGGAAACACCATATATTTT
V: TRBV5-1; size: once; J: TRBJ1-5; D: NA; CDR3: CASSPGTVINQPQHF; DNA: TGCGCCAGCAGCCCGGGGACGGTTATCAATCAGCCCCAGCATTTT
V: TRBV9; size: NA; J: TRBJ2-3; D: TRBD2; CDR3: CASSPQQGLAGTDTQYF; DNA: TGTGCCAGCAGCCCCCAGCAGGGACTAGCGGGTACAGATACGCAGTATTTT
V: TRBV18; size: NA; J: TRBJ1-2; D: NA; CDR3: CASESNWGAVGYTF; DNA: TGTGCCAGCGAGAGCAATTGGGGGGCTGTCGGCTACACCTTC
V: TRBV9; size: NA; J: TRBJ2-5; D: NA; CDR3: CASSAEETQYF; DNA: TGTGCCAGCAGCGCGGAAGAGACCCAGTACTTC
V: TRBV19; size: NA; J: TRBJ2-1; D: TRBD2; CDR3: CASSGGLAGSPVYNEQFF; DNA: TGTGCCAGTAGTGGGGGACTAGCGGGAAGTCCCGTTTACAATGAGCAGTTCTTC
V: TRBV7-6; size: NA; J: TRBJ2-7; D: NA; CDR3: CASSLASARELYF; DNA: TGTGCCAGCAGCTTAGCGTCGGCTAGGGAGCTGTACTTC
V: TRBV6-1; size: NA; J: TRBJ1-1; D: TRBD1; CDR3: CASSGRTGALNTEAFF; DNA: TGTGCCAGCAGTGGCCGGACAGGCGCCCTGAACACTGAAGCTTTCTTT
V: TRBV7-9; size: NA; J: TRBJ2-1; D: TRBD2; CDR3: CASSSDSGRRPEQFF; DNA: TGTGCCAGCAGCTCTGATAGCGGGAGGCGCCCTGAGCAGTTCTTC
V: TRBV7-9; size: NA; J: TRBJ1-1; D: NA; CDR3: CASSNPGRERDEAFF; DNA: TGTGCCAGCAGCAATCCAGGGAGGGAGAGGGATGAAGCTTTCTTT
V: TRBV11-3; size: once; J: TRBJ2-1; D: TRBD2; CDR3: CASSLGVAGDDEQFF; DNA: TGTGCCAGCAGCTTAGGGGTAGCGGGAGACGATGAGCAGTTCTTC
V: TRBV7-8; size: NA; J: TRBJ2-1; D: NA; CDR3: CASSLVWGTSYNEQFF; DNA: TGTGCCAGCAGCTTAGTTTGGGGCACGTCCTACAATGAGCAGTTCTTC
V: TRBV23-1; size: NA; J: TRBJ1-4; D: TRBD1; CDR3: CASSPLPRGPHEKLFF; DNA: TGCGCCAGCAGTCCCCTCCCCAGGGGGCCGCATGAAAAACTGTTTTTT
V: TRBV5-1; size: NA; J: TRBJ2-3; D: NA; CDR3: CASSLGWEVTDTQYF; DNA: TGCGCCAGCAGCTTGGGGTGGGAGGTCACAGATACGCAGTATTTT
V: TRBV5-4; size: NA; J: TRBJ1-1; D: NA; CDR3: CASSLVTGRNTEAFF; DNA: TGTGCCAGCAGCTTGGTTACAGGGCGGAACACTGAAGCTTTCTTT
V: TRBV29-1; size: NA; J: TRBJ2-1; D: NA; CDR3: CSGGARGAEQFF; DNA: TGCAGCGGGGGAGCTAGGGGAGCTGAGCAGTTCTTC
V: TRBV7-2; size: once; J: TRBJ1-2; D: NA; CDR3: CASSLAGRAGPEEDGYTF; DNA: TGTGCCAGCAGCTTAGCGGGCAGGGCCGGGCCAGAGGAGGATGGCTACACCTTC
V: TRBV25-1; size: once; J: TRBJ2-1; D: TRBD2; CDR3: CASSGTSGLGGNEQFF; DNA: TGTGCCAGCAGTGGAACTAGCGGCCTGGGGGGCAATGAGCAGTTCTTC
V: TRBV7-2; size: NA; J: TRBJ2-1; D: NA; CDR3: CASSSPRQRINEQFF; DNA: TGTGCCAGCAGCTCTCCCAGACAGCGAATCAATGAGCAGTTCTTC
V: TRBV28; size: NA; J: TRBJ2-7; D: TRBD1; CDR3: CASSVDRGVYEQYF; DNA: TGTGCCAGCAGTGTTGACAGGGGTGTCTACGAGCAGTACTTC
V: TRBV19; size: NA; J: TRBJ1-5; D: NA; CDR3: CASRGHGEIDNQPQHF; DNA: TGTGCCAGTAGGGGACACGGAGAGATTGACAATCAGCCCCAGCATTTT
V: TRBV27; size: once; J: TRBJ1-5; D: TRBD1; CDR3: CASSFSGTGLSQPQHF; DNA: TGTGCCAGCAGTTTCTCCGGGACAGGGTTGAGTCAGCCCCAGCATTTT
V: TRBV9; size: NA; J: TRBJ2-1; D: TRBD2; CDR3: CASSVDAGLGSGEQFF; DNA: TGTGCCAGCAGCGTAGATGCAGGACTAGGGTCGGGGGAGCAGTTCTTC